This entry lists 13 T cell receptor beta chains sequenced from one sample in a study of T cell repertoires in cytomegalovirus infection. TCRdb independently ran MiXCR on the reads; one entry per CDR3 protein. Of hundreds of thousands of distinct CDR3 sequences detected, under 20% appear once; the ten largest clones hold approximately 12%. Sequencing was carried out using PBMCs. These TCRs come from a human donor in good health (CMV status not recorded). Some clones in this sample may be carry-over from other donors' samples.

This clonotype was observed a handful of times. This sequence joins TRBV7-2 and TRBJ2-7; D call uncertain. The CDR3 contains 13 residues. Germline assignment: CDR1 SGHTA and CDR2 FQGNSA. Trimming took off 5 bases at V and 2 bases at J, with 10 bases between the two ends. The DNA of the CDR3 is TGTGCCAGCAGCCAGGTTTCCACCTACGAGCAGTACTTC. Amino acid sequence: CASSQVSTYEQYF.

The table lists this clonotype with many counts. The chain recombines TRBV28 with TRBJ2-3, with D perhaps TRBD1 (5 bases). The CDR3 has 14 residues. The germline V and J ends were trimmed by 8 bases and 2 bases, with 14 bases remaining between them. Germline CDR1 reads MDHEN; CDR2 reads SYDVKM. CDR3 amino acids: CASSQGSLTDTQYF. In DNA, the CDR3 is TGTGCCAGCTCCCAGGGCAGTCTCACAGATACGCAGTATTTT.

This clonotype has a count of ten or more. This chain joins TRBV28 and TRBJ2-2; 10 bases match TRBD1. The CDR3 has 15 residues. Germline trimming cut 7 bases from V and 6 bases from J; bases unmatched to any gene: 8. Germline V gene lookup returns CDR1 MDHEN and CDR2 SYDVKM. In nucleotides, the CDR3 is TGTGCCAGCACCTTAACCGGGACAGGGGCCGGGGAGCTGTTTTTT. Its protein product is CASTLTGTGAGELFF. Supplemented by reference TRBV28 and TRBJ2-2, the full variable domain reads DVKVTQSSRYLVKRTGEKVFLECVQDMDHENMFWYRQDPGLGLRLIYFSYDVKMKEKGDIPEGYSVSREKKERFSLILESASTNQTSMYLCASTLTGTGAGELFFGEGSRLTVL.

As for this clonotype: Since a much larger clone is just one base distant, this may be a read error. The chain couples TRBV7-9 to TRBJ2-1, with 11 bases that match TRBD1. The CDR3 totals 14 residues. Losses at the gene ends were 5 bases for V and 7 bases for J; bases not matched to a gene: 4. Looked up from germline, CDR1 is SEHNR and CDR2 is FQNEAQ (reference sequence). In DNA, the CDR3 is TGTGCCAGCAGCCAACGGGACAGGGGGAATGAGCAGTTCTTC. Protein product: CASSQRDRGNEQFF. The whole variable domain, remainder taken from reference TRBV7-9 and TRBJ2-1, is DTGVSQNPRHKITKRGQNVTFRCDPISEHNRLYWYRQTLGQGPEFLTYFQNEAQLEKSRLLSDRFSAERPKGSFSTLEIQRTEQGDSAMYLCASSQRDRGNEQFFGPGTRLTVL.

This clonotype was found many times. The CDR3 nucleotides are TGTGCCAGCAGTCACCGGGCCCTCGGGGACGAGCAGTACTTC. This gives the protein CASSHRALGDEQYF. This chain connects TRBV12-3 or TRBV12-4 to TRBJ2-7; possible D gene TRBD2, 5 bases. The V end was cut by 5 bases, the J end by 5 bases, with 16 bases between. This CDR3 has 14 amino acids.

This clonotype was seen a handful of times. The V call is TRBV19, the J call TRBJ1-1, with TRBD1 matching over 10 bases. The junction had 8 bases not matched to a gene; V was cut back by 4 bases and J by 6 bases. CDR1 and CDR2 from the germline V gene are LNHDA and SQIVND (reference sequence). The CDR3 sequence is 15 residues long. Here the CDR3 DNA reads TGTGCCAGTAGTAGCCGGGACAGGGGATTCGCTGAAGCTTTCTTT. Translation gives CASSSRDRGFAEAFF. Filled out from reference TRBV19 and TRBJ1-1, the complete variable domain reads DGGITQSPKYLFRKEGQNVTLSCEQNLNHDAMYWYRQDPGQGLRLIYYSQIVNDFQKGDIAEGYSVSREKKESFPLTVTSAQKNPTAFYLCASSSRDRGFAEAFFGQGTRLTVV.

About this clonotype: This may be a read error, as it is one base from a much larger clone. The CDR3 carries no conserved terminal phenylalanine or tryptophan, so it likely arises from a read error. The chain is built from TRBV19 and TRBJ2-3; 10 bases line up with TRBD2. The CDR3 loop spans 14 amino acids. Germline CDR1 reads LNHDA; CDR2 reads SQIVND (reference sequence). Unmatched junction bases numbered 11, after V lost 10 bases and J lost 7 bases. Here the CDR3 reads CATQRGGHINTQYL. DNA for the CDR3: TGTGCCACTCAGCGGGGGGGCCATATAAATACGCAGTATTTA.

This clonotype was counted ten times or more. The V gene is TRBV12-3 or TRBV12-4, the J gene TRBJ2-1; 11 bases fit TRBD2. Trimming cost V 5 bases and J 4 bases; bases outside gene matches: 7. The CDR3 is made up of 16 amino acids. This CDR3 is CASSTLAGGLYNEQFF. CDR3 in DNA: TGTGCCAGCAGTACCCTAGCGGGGGGATTATACAATGAGCAGTTCTTC.

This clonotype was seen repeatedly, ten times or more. CDR3 nucleotides: TGCGCCAGCAGCCAAGAGTGGGGACAGCGGACCTACGAGCAGTACTTC. Translated, it gives CASSQEWGQRTYEQYF. V is TRBV4-1 and J is TRBJ2-7, with TRBD1 matching 7 bases. The germline V gene has CDR1 MGHRA and CDR2 YSYEKL. The CDR3 runs 16 residues. V lost 0 bases and J lost 2; bases outside the gene matches: 7.

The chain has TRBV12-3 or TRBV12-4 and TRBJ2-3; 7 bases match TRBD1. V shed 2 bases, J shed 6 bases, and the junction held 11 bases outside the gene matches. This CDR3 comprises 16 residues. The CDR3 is CASSLFGTVGLDTQYF. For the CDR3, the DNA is TGTGCCAGCAGTTTATTCGGGACAGTTGGGTTGGATACGCAGTATTTT.

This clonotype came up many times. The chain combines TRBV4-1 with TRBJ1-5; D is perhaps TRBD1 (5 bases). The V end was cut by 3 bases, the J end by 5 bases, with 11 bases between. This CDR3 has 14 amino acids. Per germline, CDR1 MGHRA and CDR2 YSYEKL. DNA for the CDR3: TGCGCCAGCAGCCAGGGGGACGGCCATCAGCCCCAGCATTTT. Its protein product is CASSQGDGHQPQHF.

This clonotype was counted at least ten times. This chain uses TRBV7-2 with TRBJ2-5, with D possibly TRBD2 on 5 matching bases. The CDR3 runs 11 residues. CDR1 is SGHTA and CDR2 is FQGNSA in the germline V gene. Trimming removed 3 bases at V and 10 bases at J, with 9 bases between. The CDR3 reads CASSLRVLQYF. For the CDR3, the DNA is TGTGCCAGCAGCTTGAGGGTTCTCCAGTACTTC.

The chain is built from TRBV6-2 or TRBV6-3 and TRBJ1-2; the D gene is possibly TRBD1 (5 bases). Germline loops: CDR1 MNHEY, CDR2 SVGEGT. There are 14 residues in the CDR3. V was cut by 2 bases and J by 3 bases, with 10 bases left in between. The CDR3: CASSYLETDYGYTF. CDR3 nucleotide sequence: TGTGCCAGCAGTTACCTCGAGACAGACTATGGCTACACCTTC.